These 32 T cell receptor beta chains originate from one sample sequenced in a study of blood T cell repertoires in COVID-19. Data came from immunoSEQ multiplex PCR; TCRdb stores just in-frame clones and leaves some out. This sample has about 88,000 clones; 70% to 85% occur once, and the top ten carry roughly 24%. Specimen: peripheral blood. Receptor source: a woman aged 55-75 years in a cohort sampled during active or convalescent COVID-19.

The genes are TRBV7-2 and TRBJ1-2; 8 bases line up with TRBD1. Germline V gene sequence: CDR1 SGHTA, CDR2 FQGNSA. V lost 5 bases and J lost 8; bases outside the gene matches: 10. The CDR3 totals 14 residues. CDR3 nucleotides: TGTGCCAGCAGCCCCGTGGCAGGGGGCATCGGCTACACCTTC. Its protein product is CASSPVAGGIGYTF.

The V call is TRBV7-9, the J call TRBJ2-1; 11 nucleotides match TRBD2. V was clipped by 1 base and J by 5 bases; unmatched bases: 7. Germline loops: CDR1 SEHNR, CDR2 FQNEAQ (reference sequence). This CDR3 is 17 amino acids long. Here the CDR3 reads CASSLVALAGGNNEQFF. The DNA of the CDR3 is TGTGCCAGCAGCTTAGTTGCCCTAGCGGGGGGCAACAATGAGCAGTTCTTC.

The CDR3 spells CASSITGGLPYEQYF. The CDR3 DNA is TGCGCCAGCAGCATCACAGGGGGTTTGCCCTACGAGCAGTACTTC. The chain joins TRBV5-1 to TRBJ2-7; 8 bases line up with TRBD1. The CDR3 is made up of 15 amino acids. The J segment lost 2 bases and the V segment lost 4 bases, leaving 8 bases of the junction unmatched. Germline CDR1 and CDR2: SGHRS and YFSETQ.

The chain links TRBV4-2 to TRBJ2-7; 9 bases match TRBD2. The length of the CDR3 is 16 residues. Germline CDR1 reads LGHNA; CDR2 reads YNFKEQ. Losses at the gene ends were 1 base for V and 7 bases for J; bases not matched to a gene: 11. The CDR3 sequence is CASSQGGAGGMEEQYF. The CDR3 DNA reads TGTGCCAGCAGCCAAGGCGGGGCGGGGGGGATGGAAGAGCAGTACTTC.

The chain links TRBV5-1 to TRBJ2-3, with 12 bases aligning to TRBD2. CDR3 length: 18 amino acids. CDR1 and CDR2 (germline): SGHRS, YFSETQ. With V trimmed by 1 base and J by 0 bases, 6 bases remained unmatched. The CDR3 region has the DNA TGCGCCAGCAGCTTGTCGACTAGCGGGGGACGTAGCACAGATACGCAGTATTTT. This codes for CASSLSTSGGRSTDTQYF.

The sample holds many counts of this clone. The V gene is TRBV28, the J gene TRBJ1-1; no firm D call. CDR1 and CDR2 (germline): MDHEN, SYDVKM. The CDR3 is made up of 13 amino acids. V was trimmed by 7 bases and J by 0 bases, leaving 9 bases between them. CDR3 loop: CASIQWLNTEAFF. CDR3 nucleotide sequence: TGTGCCAGCATCCAGTGGCTGAACACTGAAGCTTTCTTT.

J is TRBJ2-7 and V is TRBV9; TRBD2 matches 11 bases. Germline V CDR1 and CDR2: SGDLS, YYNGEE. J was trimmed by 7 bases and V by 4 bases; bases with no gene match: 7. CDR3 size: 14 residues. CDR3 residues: CASSLLAGAGEQYF. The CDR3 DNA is TGTGCCAGCAGCCTACTAGCGGGGGCCGGGGAGCAGTACTTC.

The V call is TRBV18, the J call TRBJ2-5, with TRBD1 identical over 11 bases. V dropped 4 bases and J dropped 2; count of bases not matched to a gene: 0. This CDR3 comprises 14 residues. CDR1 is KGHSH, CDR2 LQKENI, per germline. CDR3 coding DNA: TGTGCCAGCTCACGGGACAGGGGGCAAGAGACCCAGTACTTC. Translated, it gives CASSRDRGQETQYF.

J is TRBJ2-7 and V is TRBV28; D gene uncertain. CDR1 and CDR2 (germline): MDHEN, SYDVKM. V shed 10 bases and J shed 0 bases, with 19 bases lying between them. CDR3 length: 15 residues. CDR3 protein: CATLPPVVGSYEQYF. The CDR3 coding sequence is TGTGCCACCTTACCCCCGGTGGTCGGCTCCTACGAGCAGTACTTC.

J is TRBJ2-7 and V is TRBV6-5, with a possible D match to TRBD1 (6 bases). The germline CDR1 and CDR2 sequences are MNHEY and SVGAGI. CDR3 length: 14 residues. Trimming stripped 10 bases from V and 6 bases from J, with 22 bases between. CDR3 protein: CATRPGTGHREQYF. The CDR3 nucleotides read TGTGCCACACGCCCCGGGACGGGACACCGCGAGCAGTACTTC.

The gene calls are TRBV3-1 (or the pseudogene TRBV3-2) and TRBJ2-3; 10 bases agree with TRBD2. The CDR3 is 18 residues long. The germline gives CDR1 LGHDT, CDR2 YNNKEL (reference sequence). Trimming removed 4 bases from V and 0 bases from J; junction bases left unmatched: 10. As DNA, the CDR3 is TGTGCCAGCAGCCTAAGATCTCAGCGGGGGGGTAGCACAGATACGCAGTATTTT. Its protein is CASSLRSQRGGSTDTQYF.

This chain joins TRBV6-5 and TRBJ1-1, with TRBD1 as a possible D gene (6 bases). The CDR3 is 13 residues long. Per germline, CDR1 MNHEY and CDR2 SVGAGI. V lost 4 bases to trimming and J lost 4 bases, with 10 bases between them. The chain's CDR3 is CASSLQGPTEAFF. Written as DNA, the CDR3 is TGTGCCAGCAGTTTACAGGGCCCCACTGAAGCTTTCTTT.

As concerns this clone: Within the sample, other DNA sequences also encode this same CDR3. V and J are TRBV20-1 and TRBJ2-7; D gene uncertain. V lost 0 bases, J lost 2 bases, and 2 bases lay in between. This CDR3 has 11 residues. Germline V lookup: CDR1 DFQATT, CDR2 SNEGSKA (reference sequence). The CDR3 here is CSARDTYEQYF. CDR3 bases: TGCAGTGCTAGAGACACCTACGAGCAGTACTTC.

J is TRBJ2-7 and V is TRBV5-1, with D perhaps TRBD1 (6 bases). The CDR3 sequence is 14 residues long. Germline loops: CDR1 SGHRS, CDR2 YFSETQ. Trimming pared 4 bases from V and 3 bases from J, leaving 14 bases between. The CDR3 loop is CASSRTGSGYEQYF. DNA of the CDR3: TGCGCCAGCAGCAGAACAGGGTCGGGCTACGAGCAGTACTTC.

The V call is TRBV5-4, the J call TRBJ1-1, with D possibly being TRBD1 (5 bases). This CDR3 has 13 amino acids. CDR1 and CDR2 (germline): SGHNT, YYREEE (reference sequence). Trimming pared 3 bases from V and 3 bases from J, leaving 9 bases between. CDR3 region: CASSSREYTEAFF. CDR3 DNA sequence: TGTGCCAGCAGCTCCAGGGAATACACTGAAGCTTTCTTT.

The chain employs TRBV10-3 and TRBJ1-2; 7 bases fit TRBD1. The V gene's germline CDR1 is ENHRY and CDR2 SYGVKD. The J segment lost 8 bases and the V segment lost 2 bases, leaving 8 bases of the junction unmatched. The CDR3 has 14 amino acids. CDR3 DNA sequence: TGTGCCATCAGTGAGCCCCCCGGACAGGAAGGCTACACCTTC. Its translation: CAISEPPGQEGYTF.

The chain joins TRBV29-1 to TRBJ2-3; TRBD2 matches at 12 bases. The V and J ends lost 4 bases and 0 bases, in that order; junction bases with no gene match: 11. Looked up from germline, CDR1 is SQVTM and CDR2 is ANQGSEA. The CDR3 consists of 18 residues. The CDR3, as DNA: TGCAGCGTTGCCGGCGGGGCTAGCGGGGGGGGTAGCACAGATACGCAGTATTTT. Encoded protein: CSVAGGASGGGSTDTQYF.

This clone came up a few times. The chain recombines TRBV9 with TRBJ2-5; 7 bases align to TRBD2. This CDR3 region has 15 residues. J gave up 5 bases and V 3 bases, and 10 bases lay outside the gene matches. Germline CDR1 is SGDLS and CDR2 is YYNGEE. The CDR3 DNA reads TGTGCCAGCAGCGCTCGAGCGGGGAGCTTGGAGACCCAGTACTTC. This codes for CASSARAGSLETQYF.

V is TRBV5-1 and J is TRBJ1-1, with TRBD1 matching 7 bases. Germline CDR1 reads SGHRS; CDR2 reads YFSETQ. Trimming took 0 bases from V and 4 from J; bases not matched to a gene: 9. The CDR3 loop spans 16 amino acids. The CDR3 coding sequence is TGCGCCAGCAGCTTGGTTGGGACAGCTTCGGGCACTGAAGCTTTCTTT. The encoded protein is CASSLVGTASGTEAFF.

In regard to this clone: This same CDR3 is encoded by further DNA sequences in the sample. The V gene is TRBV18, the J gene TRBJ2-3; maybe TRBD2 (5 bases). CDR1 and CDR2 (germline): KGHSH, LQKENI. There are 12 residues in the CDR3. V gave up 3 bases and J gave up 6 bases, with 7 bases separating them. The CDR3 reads CASSPRTDTQYF. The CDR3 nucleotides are TGTGCCAGCTCACCCCGGACTGATACGCAGTATTTT.

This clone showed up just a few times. The DNA for the CDR3 is TGTGCCAGCAGTCCTGCGGGTAATTCACCCCTCCACTTT. This codes for CASSPAGNSPLHF. V is TRBV2 and J is TRBJ1-6; D uncertain. V lost 5 bases and J lost 6, with 8 bases in between. This CDR3 comprises 13 residues. Per the germline V gene, CDR1 is SNHLY and CDR2 is FYNNEI. The full variable domain, with the rest looked up from reference TRBV2 and TRBJ1-6, is EPEVTQTPSHQVTQMGQEVILRCVPISNHLYFYWYRQILGQKVEFLVSFYNNEISEKSEIFDDQFSVERPDGSNFTLKIRSTKLEDSAMYFCASSPAGNSPLHFGNGTRLTVT.

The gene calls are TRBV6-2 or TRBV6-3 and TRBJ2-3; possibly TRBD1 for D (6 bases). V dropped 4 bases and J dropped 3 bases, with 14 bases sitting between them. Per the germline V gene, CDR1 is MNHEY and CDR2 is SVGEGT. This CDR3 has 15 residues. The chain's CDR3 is CASSFGVGGTDTQYF. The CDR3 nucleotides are TGTGCCAGCAGTTTCGGTGTAGGGGGAACAGATACGCAGTATTTT.

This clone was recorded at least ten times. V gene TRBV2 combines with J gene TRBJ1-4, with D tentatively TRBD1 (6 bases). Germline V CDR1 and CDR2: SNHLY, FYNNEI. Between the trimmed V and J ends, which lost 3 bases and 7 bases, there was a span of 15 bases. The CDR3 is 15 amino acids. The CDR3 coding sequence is TGTGCCAGCAGTGAGGGGGGGGCGTTGCGTGAAAAACTGTTTTTT. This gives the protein CASSEGGALREKLFF. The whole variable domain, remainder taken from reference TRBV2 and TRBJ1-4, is EPEVTQTPSHQVTQMGQEVILRCVPISNHLYFYWYRQILGQKVEFLVSFYNNEISEKSEIFDDQFSVERPDGSNFTLKIRSTKLEDSAMYFCASSEGGALREKLFFGSGTQLSVL.

In DNA form, the CDR3 reads TGTGCCAGCAGCCTTGGGACAGCTCCAAATTCACCCCTCCACTTT. The encoded protein is CASSLGTAPNSPLHF. The V and J genes are TRBV6-5 and TRBJ1-6; 7 nucleotides match TRBD1. CDR3 size: 15 residues. V shed 6 bases and J 7 bases; nucleotides not matched to a gene: 9. The germline CDR1 and CDR2 sequences are MNHEY and SVGAGI.

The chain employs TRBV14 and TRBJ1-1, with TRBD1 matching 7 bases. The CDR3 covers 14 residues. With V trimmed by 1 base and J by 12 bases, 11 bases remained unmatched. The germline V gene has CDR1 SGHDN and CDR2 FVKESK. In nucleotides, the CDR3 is TGTGCCAGCAGCCAAGTGTGGGGCAGGGGGGAAACTTTCTTT. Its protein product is CASSQVWGRGETFF.

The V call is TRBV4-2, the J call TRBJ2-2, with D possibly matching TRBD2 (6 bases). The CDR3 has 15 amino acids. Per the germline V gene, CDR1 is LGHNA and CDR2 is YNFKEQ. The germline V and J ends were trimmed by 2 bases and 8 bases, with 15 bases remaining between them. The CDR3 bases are TGTGCCAGCAGCCAAACCGGGAGCGGAGCGGGGGAGCTGTTTTTT. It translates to CASSQTGSGAGELFF.

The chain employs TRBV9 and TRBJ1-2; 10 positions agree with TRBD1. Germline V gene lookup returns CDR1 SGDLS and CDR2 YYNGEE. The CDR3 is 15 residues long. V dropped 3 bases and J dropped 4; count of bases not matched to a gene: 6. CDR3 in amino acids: CASSGDRGRAYGYTF. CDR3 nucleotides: TGTGCCAGCAGCGGGGACAGGGGACGAGCCTATGGCTACACCTTC.

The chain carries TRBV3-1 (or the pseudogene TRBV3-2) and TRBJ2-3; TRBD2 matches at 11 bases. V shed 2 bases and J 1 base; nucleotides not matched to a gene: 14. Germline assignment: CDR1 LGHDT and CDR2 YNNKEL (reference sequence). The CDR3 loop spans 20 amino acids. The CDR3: CASSQSSGGRRTRCTDTQYF. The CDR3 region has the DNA TGTGCCAGCAGCCAATCTAGCGGGGGGCGGAGGACGAGATGCACAGATACGCAGTATTTT.

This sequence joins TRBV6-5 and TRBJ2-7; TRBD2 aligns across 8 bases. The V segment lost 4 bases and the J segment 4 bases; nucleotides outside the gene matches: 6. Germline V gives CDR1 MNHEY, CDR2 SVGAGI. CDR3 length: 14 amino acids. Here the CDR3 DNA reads TGTGCCAGCAGTTCCGGGACTAGGGCATACGAGCAGTACTTC. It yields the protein CASSSGTRAYEQYF.

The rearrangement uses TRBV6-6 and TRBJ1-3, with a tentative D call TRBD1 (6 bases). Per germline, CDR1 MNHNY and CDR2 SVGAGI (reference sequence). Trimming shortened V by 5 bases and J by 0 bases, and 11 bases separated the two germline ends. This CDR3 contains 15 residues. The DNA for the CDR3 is TGTGCCAGCAGTCTCCTGGGGGCCTCTGGAAACACCATATATTTT. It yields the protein CASSLLGASGNTIYF.

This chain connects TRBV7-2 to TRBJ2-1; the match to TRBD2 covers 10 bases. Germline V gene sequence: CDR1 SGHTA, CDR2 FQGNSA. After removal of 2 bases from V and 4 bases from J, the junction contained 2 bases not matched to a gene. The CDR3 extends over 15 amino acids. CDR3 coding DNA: TGTGCCAGCAGCTTAAAGCGGGGGGGTTACAATGAGCAGTTCTTC. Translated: CASSLKRGGYNEQFF. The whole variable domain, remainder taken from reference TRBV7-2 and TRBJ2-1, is GAGVSQSPSNKVTEKGKDVELRCDPISGHTALYWYRQSLGQGLEFLIYFQGNSAPDKSGLPSDRFSAERTGGSVSTLTIQRTQQEDSAVYLCASSLKRGGYNEQFFGPGTRLTVL.

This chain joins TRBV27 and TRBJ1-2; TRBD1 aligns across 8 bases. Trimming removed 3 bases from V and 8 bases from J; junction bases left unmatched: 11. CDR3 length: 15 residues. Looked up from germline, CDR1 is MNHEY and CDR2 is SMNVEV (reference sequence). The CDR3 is CASSLSSTGGRGYTF. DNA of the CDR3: TGTGCCAGCAGTTTGTCTTCTACAGGGGGTCGGGGCTACACCTTC.